This T cell receptor beta chain was captured by sequencing in a study of cytomegalovirus exposure and HLA in healthy donors. This clone was recorded a few times. V was clipped by 0 bases and J by 2 bases; unmatched bases: 2. Germline V gene data show CDR1 as SGHRS and CDR2 as YFSETQ. The CDR3 is made up of 16 amino acids. The PCR used 60 Vbeta and 13 Jbeta primers. The data were produced by immunoSEQ multiplex PCR, yet TCRdb's version contains in-frame clones alone and is incomplete. The sample comprises 90,000 to 120,000 clones, approximately 68% of which are singletons, and around 4.8% rests with the top ten.

The TCR comes from a woman younger than 30 in good health and CMV-seropositive. This chain connects TRBV5-1 to TRBJ2-6, with 7 bases aligning to TRBD1. Material for sequencing was PBMCs. This chain's CDR3 is CASSLDRGAGANVLTF. CDR3 in DNA: TGCGCCAGCAGCTTGGACAGGGGCGCTGGGGCCAACGTCCTGACTTTC.